These 10 T cell receptor beta chains were sequenced from one sample in a study of cytomegalovirus exposure and HLA in healthy donors (TCRdb year 2017). The library was made by the immunoSEQ multiplex PCR assay. For the multiplex PCR, a mixture combining 60 forward primers for TCR Vbeta segments and 13 reverse primers for TCR Jbeta segments was used. Held by TCRdb, this immuneACCESS table contains in-frame sequences only and omits some clones. Under half of the omission traces to an unresolved V gene where checked; the cause of the rest is unknown. The table for this sample lists around 130,000 clones; about 81% of them were counted only once. The ten most abundant clones make up 1.5% to 2% of the sample. Sample: PBMCs. These receptors were obtained from a man aged 40-55 years in good health and CMV-seronegative.

The chain uses TRBV27 and TRBJ2-3, with D uncertain. V lost 2 bases and J 1 base, leaving 13 bases between the germline ends. The CDR3 is 16 residues long. Germline V gene data show CDR1 as MNHEY and CDR2 as SMNVEV (reference sequence). This CDR3 reads CASSLSVSLRTDTQYF. The CDR3 DNA sequence: TGTGCCAGCAGTTTAAGTGTTTCCCTACGCACAGATACGCAGTATTTT.

The chain uses TRBV19 and TRBJ1-5; 7 nucleotides match TRBD1. Germline loops: CDR1 LNHDA, CDR2 SQIVND (reference sequence). V lost 5 bases, J lost 4 bases, and 5 bases stayed unmatched. The CDR3 spans 14 residues. Here the CDR3 reads CASSQGRGNQPQHF. For the CDR3, the DNA is TGTGCCAGTAGTCAGGGCAGGGGGAATCAGCCCCAGCATTTT.

This chain connects TRBV7-9 to TRBJ1-4; weak D call: TRBD1 (5 bases). The CDR3 loop spans 14 amino acids. Looked up from germline, CDR1 is SEHNR and CDR2 is FQNEAQ (reference sequence). Trimming left V 5 bases short and J 5 bases short, with 12 bases between. CDR3 bases: TGTGCCAGCAGCCCGCCGGGGGGGAATGAAAAACTGTTTTTT. Amino acids: CASSPPGGNEKLFF.

The genes are TRBV14 and TRBJ2-5; unclear D gene. With 5 bases removed from V and 2 bases from J, the gap between germline ends came to 9 bases. The CDR3 length is 13 residues. Germline V gives CDR1 SGHDN, CDR2 FVKESK. The CDR3 spells CASSGRLQETQYF. CDR3 in DNA: TGTGCCAGCAGCGGGCGATTACAAGAGACCCAGTACTTC. The full variable domain, rest sourced from reference TRBV14 and TRBJ2-5, is EAGVTQFPSHSVIEKGQTVTLRCDPISGHDNLYWYRRVMGKEIKFLLHFVKESKQDESGMPNNRFLAERTGGTYSTLKVQPAELEDSGVYFCASSGRLQETQYFGPGTRLLVL.

The chain is built from TRBV11-2 and TRBJ1-2; D not certain. The V gene lost 1 base and the J gene lost 3 bases, with 18 bases spanning the gap. Germline V lookup: CDR1 SGHAT, CDR2 FQNNGV. This CDR3 has 17 residues. This CDR3 reads CASSLGMRAASHYGYTF. In DNA form, the CDR3 reads TGTGCCAGCAGCTTAGGCATGCGGGCGGCTTCTCACTATGGCTACACCTTC.

The chain combines TRBV6-6 with TRBJ1-5; maybe TRBD1 (5 bases). Between the trimmed V and J ends, which lost 2 bases and 7 bases, there was a span of 15 bases. The germline V gene encodes CDR1 MNHNY and CDR2 SVGAGI (reference sequence). The CDR3 spans 15 residues. The CDR3 DNA follows: TGTGCCAGCAGTTACGTTCGGCAGGGATCCCAGCCCCAGCATTTT. It translates to CASSYVRQGSQPQHF.

The CDR3 nucleotides are TGTGCCACCTTGAGCCCCGGACAGGGGGTCTATGGCTACACCTTC. Translation gives CATLSPGQGVYGYTF. The chain uses TRBV19 and TRBJ1-2; TRBD1 matches 10 bases. This CDR3 is 15 amino acids long. Per the germline V gene, CDR1 is LNHDA and CDR2 is SQIVND (reference sequence). The J segment lost 4 bases and the V segment lost 10 bases, leaving 12 bases of the junction unmatched. The variable domain in full, completed from reference TRBV19 and TRBJ1-2, reads DGGITQSPKYLFRKEGQNVTLSCEQNLNHDAMYWYRQDPGQGLRLIYYSQIVNDFQKGDIAEGYSVSREKKESFPLTVTSAQKNPTAFYLCATLSPGQGVYGYTFGSGTRLTVV.

V is TRBV7-9 and J is TRBJ2-1; D is unclear. V lost 2 bases, J lost 9 bases, and 11 bases lay in between. CDR1 is SEHNR and CDR2 is FQNEAQ in the germline V gene (reference sequence). The CDR3 loop spans 13 amino acids. CDR3 region: CASSLIPGGEQFF. The DNA for the CDR3 is TGTGCCAGCAGCTTAATCCCGGGTGGTGAGCAGTTCTTC.

This sequence joins TRBV12-5 and TRBJ2-1, with TRBD2 identical over 9 bases. Germline CDR1 reads LGHNT; CDR2 reads FRNRAP. This CDR3 comprises 15 residues. Trimming cost V 1 base and J 4 bases; bases outside gene matches: 2. The CDR3 sequence: CASGLGREGYNEQFF. DNA for the CDR3: TGTGCTAGTGGTTTGGGGCGGGAGGGTTACAATGAGCAGTTCTTC. Supplemented by reference TRBV12-5 and TRBJ2-1, the full variable domain reads DARVTQTPRHKVTEMGQEVTMRCQPILGHNTVFWYRQTMMQGLELLAYFRNRAPLDDSGMPKDRFSAEMPDATLATLKIQPSEPRDSAVYFCASGLGREGYNEQFFGPGTRLTVL.

The chain carries TRBV27 and TRBJ1-1; D remains unclear. Per the germline V gene, CDR1 is MNHEY and CDR2 is SMNVEV (reference sequence). CDR3 length equals 17 residues. Trimming pared 1 base from V and 0 bases from J, leaving 15 bases between. In nucleotides, the CDR3 is TGTGCCAGCAGTTTATTTTTCAGATTAGAGGTGAACACTGAAGCTTTCTTT. Translated, it gives CASSLFFRLEVNTEAFF.